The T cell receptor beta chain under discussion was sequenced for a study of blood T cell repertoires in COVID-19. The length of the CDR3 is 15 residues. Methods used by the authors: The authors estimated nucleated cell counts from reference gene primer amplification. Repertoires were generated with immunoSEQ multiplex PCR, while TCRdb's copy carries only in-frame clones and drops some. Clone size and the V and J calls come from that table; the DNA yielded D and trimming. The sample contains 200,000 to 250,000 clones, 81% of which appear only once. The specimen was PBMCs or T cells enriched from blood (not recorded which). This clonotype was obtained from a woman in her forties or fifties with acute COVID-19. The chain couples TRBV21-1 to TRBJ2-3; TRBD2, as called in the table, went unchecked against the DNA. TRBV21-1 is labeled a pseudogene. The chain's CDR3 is CASSNLAGSTDTQYF. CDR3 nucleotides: TGTGCCAGCAGCAATCTAGCGGGGAGCACAGATACGCAGTATTTT.